The clone carrying this TCR beta chain has just a few counts. This same CDR3 is encoded by further DNA sequences in the sample. These data come from a study of Ad26.COV2.S vaccination and SARS-CoV-2 variants. At the level of the study: Once or twice, 56 days apart, Ad26.COV2.S was delivered intramuscularly.

TCRdb's table, derived via immunoSEQ multiplex PCR, lists solely in-frame clones and lacks some. The sample holds about 680,000 clones, roughly nine tenths seen once. Germline-derived CDR1 and CDR2 are LGHDT and YNNKEL (reference sequence). V lost 0 bases and J lost 4, with 6 bases in between. CDR3 length: 13 amino acids. Treatment: some 19 received Ad26.COV2.S at low or high dose, single or two shots; a few received placebo; per-sample allocation not given. It was on day 63 after the first vaccine or placebo injection that samples were taken. The individual, an adult aged 18-55 years, was a donor in Boston. Vaccination employed an Ad26 vector expressing the Wuhan-strain SARS-CoV-2 spike.

The TCR comes from a person aged 18-60 years who received the Ad26.COV2.S COVID-19 vaccine or a placebo. This sequence joins TRBV3-1 (or the pseudogene TRBV3-2) and TRBJ1-1; possible D gene TRBD1, 6 bases. The starting material was peripheral blood, obtained in a trial of Ad26.COV2.S vaccine versus placebo. The CDR3 sequence is CASSQDRGTEAFF. CDR3 bases: TGTGCCAGCAGCCAAGACAGGGGCACTGAAGCTTTCTTT.